This T cell receptor beta chain comes out of a study of cytomegalovirus exposure and HLA in healthy donors. With 60 Vbeta and 13 Jbeta primers, the PCR was carried out. Sequencing was performed with immunoSEQ multiplex PCR; in TCRdb, only in-frame clones are kept and a portion is missing. The data show approximately 130,000 clones, approximately 86% seen once. CDR1 and CDR2 from the germline V gene are LNHDA and SQIVND (reference sequence). V gave up 6 bases and J gave up 0 bases, with 12 bases separating them. The CDR3 is 15 residues long. Sequencing was done on a sample of PBMCs. The rearrangement joins TRBV19 to TRBJ1-3; no reliable D call. This TCR came from a boy aged 10-17 years in good health and CMV-seronegative. The CDR3 spells CASSPTSNSGNTIYF. The CDR3 nucleotides are TGTGCCAGTAGCCCAACATCCAACTCTGGAAACACCATATATTTT.